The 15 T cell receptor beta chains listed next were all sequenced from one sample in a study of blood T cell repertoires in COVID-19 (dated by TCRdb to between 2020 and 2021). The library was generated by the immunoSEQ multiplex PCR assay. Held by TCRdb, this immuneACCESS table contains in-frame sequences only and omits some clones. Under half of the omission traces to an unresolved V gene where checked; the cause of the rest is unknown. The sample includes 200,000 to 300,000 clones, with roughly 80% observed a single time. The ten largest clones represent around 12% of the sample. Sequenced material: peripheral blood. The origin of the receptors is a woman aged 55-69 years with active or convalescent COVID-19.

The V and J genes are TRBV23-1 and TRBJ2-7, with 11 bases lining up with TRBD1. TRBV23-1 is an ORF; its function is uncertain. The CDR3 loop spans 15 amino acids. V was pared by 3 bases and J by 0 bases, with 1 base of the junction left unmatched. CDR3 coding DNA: TGCGCCAGCAGTCACGGACAGGGGGCCTCCTACGAGCAGTACTTC. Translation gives CASSHGQGASYEQYF.

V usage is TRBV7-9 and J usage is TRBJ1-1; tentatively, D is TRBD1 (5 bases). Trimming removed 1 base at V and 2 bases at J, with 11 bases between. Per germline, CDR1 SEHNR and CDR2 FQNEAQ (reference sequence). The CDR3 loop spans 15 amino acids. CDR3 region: CASSLDGRANTEAFF. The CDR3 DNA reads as TGTGCCAGCAGCTTAGATGGCAGGGCAAACACTGAAGCTTTCTTT.

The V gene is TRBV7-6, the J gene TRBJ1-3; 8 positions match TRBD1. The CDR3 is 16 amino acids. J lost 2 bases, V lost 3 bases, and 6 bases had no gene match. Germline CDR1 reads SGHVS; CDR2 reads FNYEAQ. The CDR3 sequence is CASSLGQVGAGNTIYF. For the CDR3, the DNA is TGTGCCAGCAGCTTGGGACAGGTCGGGGCTGGAAACACCATATATTTT. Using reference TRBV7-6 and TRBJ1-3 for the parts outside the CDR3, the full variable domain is GAGVSQSPRYKVTKRGQDVALRCDPISGHVSLYWYRQALGQGPEFLTYFNYEAQQDKSGLPNDRFSAERPEGSISTLTIQRTEQRDSAMYRCASSLGQVGAGNTIYFGEGSWLTVV.

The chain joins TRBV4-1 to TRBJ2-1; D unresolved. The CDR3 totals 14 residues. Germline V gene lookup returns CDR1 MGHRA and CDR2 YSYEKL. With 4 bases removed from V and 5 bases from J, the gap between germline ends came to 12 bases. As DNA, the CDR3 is TGCGCCAGCAGCCCCACATTTCGCCACAATGAGCAGTTCTTC. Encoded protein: CASSPTFRHNEQFF.

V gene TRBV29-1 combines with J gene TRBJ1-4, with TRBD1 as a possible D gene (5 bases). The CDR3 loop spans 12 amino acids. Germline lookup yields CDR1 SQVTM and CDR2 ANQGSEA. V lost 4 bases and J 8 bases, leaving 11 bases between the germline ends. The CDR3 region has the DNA TGCAGCGTTGGATCAGGGAGGGAAAAACTGTTTTTT. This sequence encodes CSVGSGREKLFF. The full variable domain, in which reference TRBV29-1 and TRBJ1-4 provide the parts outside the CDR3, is SAVISQKPSRDICQRGTSLTIQCQVDSQVTMMFWYRQQPGQSLTLIATANQGSEATYESGFVIDKFPISRPNLTFSTLTVSNMSPEDSSIYLCSVGSGREKLFFGSGTQLSVL.

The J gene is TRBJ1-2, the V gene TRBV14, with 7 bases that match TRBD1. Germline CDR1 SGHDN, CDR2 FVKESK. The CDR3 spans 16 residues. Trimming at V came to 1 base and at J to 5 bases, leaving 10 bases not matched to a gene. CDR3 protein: CASSQAYPGQLYGYTF. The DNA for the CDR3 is TGTGCCAGCAGCCAAGCCTATCCGGGACAGCTATATGGCTACACCTTC. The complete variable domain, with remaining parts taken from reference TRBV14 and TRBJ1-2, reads EAGVTQFPSHSVIEKGQTVTLRCDPISGHDNLYWYRRVMGKEIKFLLHFVKESKQDESGMPNNRFLAERTGGTYSTLKVQPAELEDSGVYFCASSQAYPGQLYGYTFGSGTRLTVV.

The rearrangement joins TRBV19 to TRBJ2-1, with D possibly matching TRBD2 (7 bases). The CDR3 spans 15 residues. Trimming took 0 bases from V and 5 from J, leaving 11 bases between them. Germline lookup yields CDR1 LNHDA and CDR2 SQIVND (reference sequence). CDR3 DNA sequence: TGTGCCAGTAGTATAGATGGGGGGGGCAACAATGAGCAGTTCTTC. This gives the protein CASSIDGGGNNEQFF.

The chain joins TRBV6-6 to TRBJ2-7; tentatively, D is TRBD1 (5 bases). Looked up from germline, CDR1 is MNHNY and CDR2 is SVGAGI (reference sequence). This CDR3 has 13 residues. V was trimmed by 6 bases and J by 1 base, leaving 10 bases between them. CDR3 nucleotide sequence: TGTGCCAGCAGCCGAACAGGTTCCTACGAGCAGTACTTC. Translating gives CASSRTGSYEQYF.

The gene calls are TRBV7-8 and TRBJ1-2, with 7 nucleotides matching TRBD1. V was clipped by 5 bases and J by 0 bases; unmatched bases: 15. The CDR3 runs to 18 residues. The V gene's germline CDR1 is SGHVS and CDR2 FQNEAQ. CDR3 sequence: CASSQNRDSGPPNYGYTF. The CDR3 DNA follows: TGTGCCAGCAGCCAAAACCGGGACAGCGGACCCCCTAACTATGGCTACACCTTC.

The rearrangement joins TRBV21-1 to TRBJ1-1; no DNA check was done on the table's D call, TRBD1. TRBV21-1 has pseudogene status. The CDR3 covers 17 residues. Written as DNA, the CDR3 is TGTGCCAGCAGCAACCCAGGGGACAGGGGGCAGGGCACTGAAGCTTTCTTT. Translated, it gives CASSNPGDRGQGTEAFF.

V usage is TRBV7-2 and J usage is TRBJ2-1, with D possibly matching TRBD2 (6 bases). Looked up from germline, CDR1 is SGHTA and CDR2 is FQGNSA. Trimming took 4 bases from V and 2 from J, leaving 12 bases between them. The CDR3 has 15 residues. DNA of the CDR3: TGTGCCAGCAGCTCCGCGGGGCCTACCTACAATGAGCAGTTCTTC. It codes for CASSSAGPTYNEQFF.

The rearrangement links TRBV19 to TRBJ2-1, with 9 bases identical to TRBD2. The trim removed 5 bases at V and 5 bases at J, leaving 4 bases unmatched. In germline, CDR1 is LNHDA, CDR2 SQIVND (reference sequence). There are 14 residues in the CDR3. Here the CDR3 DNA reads TGTGCCAGTAGTCGAGGACTAGCGAACAATGAGCAGTTCTTC. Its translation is CASSRGLANNEQFF.

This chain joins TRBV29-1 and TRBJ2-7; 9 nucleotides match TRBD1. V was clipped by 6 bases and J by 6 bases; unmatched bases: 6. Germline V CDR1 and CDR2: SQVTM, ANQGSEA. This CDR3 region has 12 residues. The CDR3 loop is CSVGTGPLEQYF. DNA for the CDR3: TGCAGCGTAGGGACAGGGCCCCTCGAGCAGTACTTC.

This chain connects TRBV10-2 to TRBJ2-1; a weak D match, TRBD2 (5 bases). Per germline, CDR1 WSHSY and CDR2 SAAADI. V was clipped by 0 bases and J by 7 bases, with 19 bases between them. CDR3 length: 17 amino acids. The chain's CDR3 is CASSESMGDPNRNEQFF. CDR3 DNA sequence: TGCGCCAGCAGTGAGTCGATGGGAGACCCGAATCGGAATGAGCAGTTCTTC.

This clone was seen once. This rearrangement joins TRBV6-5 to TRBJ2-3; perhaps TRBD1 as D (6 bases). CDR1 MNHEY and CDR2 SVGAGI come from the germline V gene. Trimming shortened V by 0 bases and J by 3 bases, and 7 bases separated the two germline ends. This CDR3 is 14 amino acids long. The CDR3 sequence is CASSYSGGTDTQYF. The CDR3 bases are TGTGCCAGCAGTTACTCAGGGGGTACAGATACGCAGTATTTT.